The 16 T cell receptor beta chains presented below share a single source sample, sequenced in a study of T cell responses to AZD1222 COVID-19 vaccine. Repertoires were generated with immunoSEQ multiplex PCR, while TCRdb's copy carries only in-frame clones and drops some. Of approximately 89,000 clones listed, around 90% are singletons. The sample in question was peripheral blood, obtained 28 days after the second AZD1222 dose. The receptors originated from an adult who received the AZD1222 COVID-19 vaccine.

The genes are TRBV6-5 and TRBJ2-7, with unresolved D. The CDR3 contains 14 residues. V was pared by 0 bases and J by 1 base, with 7 bases between. Per the germline V gene, CDR1 is MNHEY and CDR2 is SVGAGI. Written as DNA, the CDR3 is TGTGCCAGCAGTTACTCGAAAATTTCCTACGAGCAGTACTTC. This gives the protein CASSYSKISYEQYF.

This clone was recorded once. The rearrangement uses TRBV3-1 (or the pseudogene TRBV3-2) and TRBJ2-7; 9 bases are shared with TRBD1. Trimming took 5 bases from V and 5 from J; bases not matched to a gene: 10. CDR1 is LGHDT, CDR2 YNNKEL, per germline (reference sequence). The CDR3 runs to 15 residues. The CDR3 loop is CASSGTLQGADEQYF. The CDR3 nucleotides are TGTGCCAGCAGCGGTACGCTACAGGGGGCGGACGAGCAGTACTTC.

The chain employs TRBV5-6 and TRBJ2-7, with D unclear. This CDR3 is built from 11 residues. Trimming pared 4 bases from V and 7 bases from J, leaving 9 bases between. CDR1 is SGHDT, CDR2 YYEEEE, per germline. This chain's CDR3 is CASSGVLEQYF. Here the CDR3 DNA reads TGTGCCAGCAGCGGCGTGCTGGAGCAGTACTTC.

This clone is medium-sized (0.01 to 0.1%). The rearrangement joins TRBV14 to TRBJ2-1; unclear D gene. From germline, CDR1 is SGHDN and CDR2 FVKESK. CDR3 length: 13 amino acids. The germline V and J ends were trimmed by 0 bases and 9 bases, with 9 bases remaining between them. This CDR3 is CASSQDLELEQFF. The CDR3 DNA reads TGTGCCAGCAGCCAAGATCTGGAACTTGAGCAGTTCTTC.

V gene TRBV29-1 combines with J gene TRBJ2-2; 7 bases are shared with TRBD2. V was pared by 6 bases and J by 4 bases, with 8 bases of the junction left unmatched. Germline CDR1 reads SQVTM; CDR2 reads ANQGSEA. There are 14 residues in the CDR3. CDR3 coding DNA: TGCAGCGTAGTTTTTCGACTAGCCACCGGGGAGCTGTTTTTT. Translating gives CSVVFRLATGELFF.

This chain uses TRBV2 with TRBJ1-2; D unresolved. The germline V gene has CDR1 SNHLY and CDR2 FYNNEI. Trimming left V 1 base short and J 8 bases short, with 14 bases between. The CDR3 is 14 residues long. CDR3 loop: CASSEVPRVRGYTF. Here the CDR3 DNA reads TGTGCCAGCAGTGAAGTCCCAAGGGTACGCGGCTACACCTTC.

This chain uses TRBV9 with TRBJ2-1; 9 positions match TRBD1. The germline gives CDR1 SGDLS, CDR2 YYNGEE. The ends lost 3 bases at V and 4 bases at J; junction bases unmatched: 8. This CDR3 contains 16 residues. The CDR3 loop is CASSDSGQGPYNEQFF. The CDR3 region has the DNA TGTGCCAGCAGCGACTCAGGACAGGGGCCGTACAATGAGCAGTTCTTC.

The rearrangement joins TRBV6-1 to TRBJ1-5, with 9 nucleotides matching TRBD1. CDR1 MNHNS and CDR2 SASEGT come from the germline V gene. Trimming removed 5 bases from V and 8 bases from J; junction bases left unmatched: 10. The CDR3 is 15 residues long. CDR3 bases: TGTGCCAGCAGTAATACTGGGGGACAGGGAGAGCCCCAGCATTTT. Protein sequence: CASSNTGGQGEPQHF.

The chain employs TRBV29-1 and TRBJ1-1; D is possibly TRBD1 (6 bases). The CDR3 has 14 amino acids. Per the germline V gene, CDR1 is SQVTM and CDR2 is ANQGSEA. Trimming left V 6 bases short and J 4 bases short, with 18 bases between. In DNA, the CDR3 is TGCAGCGTCGCAAGGGGGGGGGTCGGCACTGAAGCTTTCTTT. It yields the protein CSVARGGVGTEAFF.

The rearrangement links TRBV10-3 to TRBJ2-7, with 7 bases matching TRBD2. V was pared by 3 bases and J by 4 bases, with 6 bases of the junction left unmatched. The CDR3 totals 14 residues. The germline V gene has CDR1 ENHRY and CDR2 SYGVKD. CDR3: CAISDRGSLYEQYF. DNA for the CDR3: TGTGCCATCAGTGACCGCGGGAGCTTGTACGAGCAGTACTTC.

The chain combines TRBV29-1 with TRBJ2-1; D is unclear. V lost 1 base to trimming and J lost 4 bases, with 8 bases between them. This CDR3 contains 13 residues. Per germline, CDR1 SQVTM and CDR2 ANQGSEA. This chain's CDR3 is CSVEVGMYNEQFF. CDR3 coding DNA: TGCAGCGTTGAAGTTGGGATGTACAATGAGCAGTTCTTC.

The genes are TRBV12-1 and TRBJ1-6; the D call in the table, TRBD1, was not verified against the DNA. TRBV12-1 is a documented pseudogene. The CDR3 extends over 20 amino acids. The CDR3 region has the DNA TGTGCCAGCAGCTTTAGCCAGGGTCGGGGACAGCGCTCCTATAATTCACCCCTCCACTTT. Amino acids: CASSFSQGRGQRSYNSPLHF.

The V and J genes are TRBV19 and TRBJ2-1; D unclear. V lost 1 base to trimming and J lost 10 bases, with 5 bases between them. The CDR3 loop spans 11 amino acids. Per germline, CDR1 LNHDA and CDR2 SQIVND (reference sequence). The CDR3 coding sequence is TGTGCCAGTAGTATAGGTGGAGAGCAGTTCTTC. Protein product: CASSIGGEQFF.

The chain employs TRBV5-6 and TRBJ1-1; D is unclear. The CDR3 totals 16 residues. V lost 4 bases and J 3 bases, leaving 19 bases between the germline ends. CDR1 SGHDT and CDR2 YYEEEE come from the germline V gene. CDR3 loop: CASSLSEGGWDTEAFF. The CDR3 bases are TGTGCCAGCAGCCTGTCGGAGGGAGGGTGGGACACTGAAGCTTTCTTT.

The chain uses TRBV7-2 and TRBJ2-2, with D perhaps being TRBD1 or TRBD2 (5 bases each). Trimming removed 5 bases at V and 1 base at J, with 11 bases between. CDR1 is SGHTA and CDR2 is FQGNSA in the germline V gene. CDR3 size: 15 residues. CDR3 protein: CASSPFGGNTGELFF. CDR3 bases: TGTGCCAGCAGCCCTTTTGGGGGGAACACCGGGGAGCTGTTTTTT.

The chain is built from TRBV15 and TRBJ1-2, with D maybe TRBD1 (6 bases). The germline V gene encodes CDR1 LNHNV and CDR2 YYDKDF (reference sequence). The V and J ends lost 4 bases and 7 bases respectively, with 16 bases between them. This CDR3 spans 14 amino acids. CDR3 in DNA: TGTGCCACCAGCAAATTACGGGACACCCCTGGCTACACCTTC. Translated: CATSKLRDTPGYTF.